One sample yielded the 27 T cell receptor beta chains listed below, sequenced in a study of blood T cell repertoires in COVID-19. The repertoire was sequenced with immunoSEQ multiplex PCR; TCRdb's copy has only in-frame clones and lacks some. The table has about 140,000 clones, 88% seen once. The sample consisted of peripheral blood. These receptors came from a man aged 50 to 59 with active or convalescent COVID-19.

The chain carries TRBV5-1 and TRBJ2-5; 7 positions match TRBD1. Unmatched junction bases numbered 4, after V lost 0 bases and J lost 5 bases. The CDR3 is made up of 14 amino acids. Germline assignment: CDR1 SGHRS and CDR2 YFSETQ. CDR3 in DNA: TGCGCCAGCAGCTTGGTTCAGGGGGTGGAGACCCAGTACTTC. This codes for CASSLVQGVETQYF.

This clone was observed once. This chain connects TRBV24-1 to TRBJ2-7; TRBD1 agrees at 7 bases. Trimming removed 2 bases from V and 2 bases from J; junction bases left unmatched: 5. Germline CDR1 reads KGHDR; CDR2 reads SFDVKD. This CDR3 contains 15 residues. CDR3 loop: CATSDSRGWPYEQYF. The CDR3 DNA follows: TGTGCCACCAGTGATTCCAGGGGGTGGCCCTACGAGCAGTACTTC.

This chain connects TRBV27 to TRBJ1-2, with 7 bases aligning to TRBD1. Germline V CDR1 and CDR2: MNHEY, SMNVEV (reference sequence). J lost 0 bases, V lost 5 bases, and 12 bases had no gene match. CDR3 size: 17 residues. The CDR3 bases are TGTGCCAGCAGTGACTACCCCGGACAGGTGACTAACTATGGCTACACCTTC. This encodes CASSDYPGQVTNYGYTF.

The J gene is TRBJ1-6, the V gene TRBV11-2; TRBD1 might be the D (5 bases). This CDR3 comprises 14 residues. Germline V gene sequence: CDR1 SGHAT, CDR2 FQNNGV. Deletions cut 1 base from V and 9 bases from J, with 10 bases between. The CDR3 here is CASSLGQGSSPLHF. The CDR3 region has the DNA TGTGCCAGCAGCTTAGGGCAGGGTAGTTCACCCCTCCACTTT.

The rearrangement uses TRBV9 and TRBJ1-3; a weak D match, TRBD1 (6 bases). V lost 0 bases, J lost 0 bases, and 16 bases lay in between. The CDR3 extends over 18 amino acids. CDR1 is SGDLS and CDR2 is YYNGEE in the germline V gene. The CDR3 DNA follows: TGTGCCAGCAGCGTAGATGTAGGGGGTACTATCTCTGGAAACACCATATATTTT. Translated: CASSVDVGGTISGNTIYF.

The rearrangement links TRBV4-2 to TRBJ2-2; perhaps TRBD1 as D (6 bases). CDR3 length: 15 amino acids. Trimming pared 4 bases from V and 1 base from J, leaving 10 bases between. Germline V gene data show CDR1 as LGHNA and CDR2 as YNFKEQ. CDR3: CASSPEDRNTGELFF. CDR3 DNA: TGTGCCAGCAGCCCAGAGGACAGGAACACCGGGGAGCTGTTTTTT.

This clone was detected only once. The J gene is TRBJ1-5, the V gene TRBV15; no reliable D call. V shed 0 bases and J shed 1 base, with 7 bases lying between them. CDR1 is LNHNV, CDR2 YYDKDF, per germline (reference sequence). The CDR3 sequence is 15 residues long. The CDR3 DNA follows: TGTGCCACCAGCAGAGACCCGGGAAGCAATCAGCCCCAGCATTTT. It yields the protein CATSRDPGSNQPQHF.

The table lists this clone with a few counts. V gene TRBV6-1 combines with J gene TRBJ1-1; the match to TRBD1 covers 7 bases. This CDR3 is built from 14 residues. Germline-derived CDR1 and CDR2 are MNHNS and SASEGT. The junction had 3 bases not matched to a gene; V was cut back by 3 bases and J by 2 bases. The CDR3 DNA sequence: TGTGCCAGCAGTGACGACAGGGTTAACACTGAAGCTTTCTTT. Amino acid sequence: CASSDDRVNTEAFF.

V is TRBV9 and J is TRBJ1-1; no clear D. The V and J ends lost 0 bases and 0 bases respectively, with 6 bases between them. This CDR3 is built from 14 residues. CDR1 is SGDLS and CDR2 is YYNGEE in the germline V gene. This chain's CDR3 is CASSVAGLNTEAFF. The CDR3 nucleotides are TGTGCCAGCAGCGTAGCGGGGTTGAACACTGAAGCTTTCTTT.

The CDR3 DNA reads TGTGCCTGCTGGGGGGGGAGCACTGAAGCTTTCTTT. Amino acid sequence: CACWGGSTEAFF. This chain uses TRBV28 with TRBJ1-1, with a tentative D call TRBD1 (5 bases). The V end lost 11 bases, the J end lost 4 bases, and 14 bases lay between the germline ends. Germline CDR1 and CDR2: MDHEN and SYDVKM. This CDR3 spans 12 amino acids.

The chain combines TRBV7-2 with TRBJ2-2, with D possibly TRBD1 on 5 matching bases. Germline values: CDR1 SGHTA, CDR2 FQGNSA. Between the trimmed V and J ends, which lost 2 bases and 3 bases, there was a span of 13 bases. The CDR3 runs to 16 residues. The CDR3 reads CASSLRQGSYTGELFF. CDR3 DNA: TGTGCCAGCAGCTTAAGGCAGGGAAGTTACACCGGGGAGCTGTTTTTT.

CDR3 DNA sequence: TGTGCCAGCAGCTTATTACAGGGGTGGGAGACCCAGTACTTC. Residues: CASSLLQGWETQYF. V gene TRBV5-8 combines with J gene TRBJ2-5; 7 bases align to TRBD1. The CDR3 consists of 14 residues. V lost 2 bases to trimming and J lost 5 bases; unmatched junction nucleotides: 6. Per germline, CDR1 SGHTS and CDR2 YDEGEE.

V is TRBV7-9 and J is TRBJ2-7; TRBD1 aligns across 7 bases. V shed 6 bases and J 5 bases; nucleotides not matched to a gene: 7. Germline V gene sequence: CDR1 SEHNR, CDR2 FQNEAQ (reference sequence). The CDR3 spans 13 residues. Here the CDR3 reads CASREGAGDEQYF. The CDR3 DNA follows: TGTGCCAGCAGAGAGGGGGCAGGGGACGAGCAGTACTTC.

This chain joins TRBV11-2 and TRBJ2-1; a possible D gene is TRBD2 (6 bases). The V gene's germline CDR1 is SGHAT and CDR2 FQNNGV. This CDR3 is 16 amino acids long. Trimming shortened V by 1 base and J by 0 bases, and 10 bases separated the two germline ends. The CDR3 nucleotides read TGTGCCAGCAGCTTAGTTGCGGGACTCTCCTACAATGAGCAGTTCTTC. Encoded protein: CASSLVAGLSYNEQFF.

V is TRBV24-1 and J is TRBJ2-7, with 8 nucleotides matching TRBD1. J was trimmed by 3 bases and V by 4 bases; bases with no gene match: 7. CDR3 length: 15 amino acids. Germline CDR1 KGHDR, CDR2 SFDVKD. The CDR3, as DNA: TGTGCCACCAGTGACTCCGGGACAGGCTTCTACGAGCAGTACTTC. Translating gives CATSDSGTGFYEQYF.

The chain combines TRBV2 with TRBJ1-2, with D perhaps TRBD1 (5 bases). V lost 11 bases, J lost 4 bases, and 14 bases lay in between. Germline-derived CDR1 and CDR2 are SNHLY and FYNNEI. The CDR3 is 12 residues long. CDR3 bases: TGTGCCCGGACTAGGGGACGCTATGGCTACACCTTC. Translated, it gives CARTRGRYGYTF. Full variable domain (outside the CDR3, taken from reference TRBV2 and TRBJ1-2): EPEVTQTPSHQVTQMGQEVILRCVPISNHLYFYWYRQILGQKVEFLVSFYNNEISEKSEIFDDQFSVERPDGSNFTLKIRSTKLEDSAMYFCARTRGRYGYTFGSGTRLTVV.

This clone was detected only once. The chain employs TRBV18 and TRBJ2-1, with 10 bases aligning to TRBD2. The CDR3 totals 17 residues. Germline V lookup: CDR1 KGHSH, CDR2 LQKENI. After removal of 5 bases from V and 0 bases from J, the junction contained 7 bases not matched to a gene. Here the CDR3 DNA reads TGTGCCAGCTCAAGGACTAGCGGAGATAGCTCCTACAATGAGCAGTTCTTC. It encodes CASSRTSGDSSYNEQFF.

This chain joins TRBV19 and TRBJ2-7, with D possibly TRBD1 on 6 matching bases. Trimming shortened V by 5 bases and J by 2 bases, and 10 bases separated the two germline ends. There are 13 residues in the CDR3. Germline lookup yields CDR1 LNHDA and CDR2 SQIVND (reference sequence). The CDR3 sequence is CASSYRVAYEQYF. DNA of the CDR3: TGTGCCAGTAGTTACAGGGTGGCCTACGAGCAGTACTTC.

The V gene is TRBV5-5, the J gene TRBJ1-1; no definite D call. V lost 3 bases and J 3 bases, leaving 9 bases between the germline ends. The germline gives CDR1 SGHKS, CDR2 YYEKEE (reference sequence). This CDR3 has 13 amino acids. The CDR3 reads CASSSSVDTEAFF. DNA for the CDR3: TGTGCCAGCAGCTCGTCAGTGGACACTGAAGCTTTCTTT.

V gene TRBV5-1 combines with J gene TRBJ2-5, with a possible D match to TRBD1 (6 bases). The CDR3 sequence is 14 residues long. In germline, CDR1 is SGHRS, CDR2 YFSETQ. The ends were cut back, 3 bases at V and 2 bases at J, with 11 bases in the middle. CDR3 sequence: CASSSRTAQETQYF. CDR3 DNA sequence: TGCGCCAGCAGCTCCCGGACAGCTCAAGAGACCCAGTACTTC.

The chain is built from TRBV7-2 and TRBJ2-2, with D perhaps matching TRBD2 (6 bases). CDR3 length: 15 residues. Germline assignment: CDR1 SGHTA and CDR2 FQGNSA. V was cut by 0 bases and J by 4 bases, with 9 bases left in between. CDR3 region: CASSLAGSATGELFF. For the CDR3, the DNA is TGTGCCAGCAGCTTAGCCGGGAGCGCCACCGGGGAGCTGTTTTTT.

The chain uses TRBV6-5 and TRBJ2-1; tentatively, D is TRBD1 (5 bases). The CDR3 length is 16 residues. The germline CDR1 and CDR2 sequences are MNHEY and SVGAGI. The V end was cut by 2 bases, the J end by 0 bases, with 11 bases between. The CDR3 DNA is TGTGCCAGCAGTTACCGAACCAGGGTCTCCTACAATGAGCAGTTCTTC. The encoded protein is CASSYRTRVSYNEQFF.

The chain has TRBV7-2 and TRBJ1-3; 8 bases agree with TRBD1. The CDR3 sequence is 18 residues long. With 1 base clipped from V and 0 bases from J, the junction kept 8 bases outside the gene matches. From germline, CDR1 is SGHTA and CDR2 FQGNSA. The CDR3 DNA sequence: TGTGCCAGCAGCTTAGTAAGGCAGGGGGCTACCTCTGGAAACACCATATATTTT. As protein: CASSLVRQGATSGNTIYF.

The chain recombines TRBV7-6 with TRBJ1-5; D not certain. With 5 bases removed from V and 10 bases from J, the gap between germline ends came to 15 bases. From germline, CDR1 is SGHVS and CDR2 FNYEAQ. The CDR3 loop spans 13 amino acids. The CDR3 DNA follows: TGTGCCAGCAGCCCTCTTACGGGATCTCCCCAGCATTTT. The encoded protein is CASSPLTGSPQHF.

This chain links TRBV24-1 with TRBJ2-7, with TRBD1 matching over 9 bases. The CDR3 contains 16 residues. V gave up 4 bases and J gave up 4 bases; unmatched junction bases: 10. The germline V gene encodes CDR1 KGHDR and CDR2 SFDVKD. Here the CDR3 reads CATSDSPGQGRYEQYF. The CDR3 DNA reads TGTGCCACCAGTGACTCTCCCGGACAGGGGAGATACGAGCAGTACTTC.

The chain couples TRBV5-1 to TRBJ2-7; a weak D match, TRBD1 (7 bases). The CDR3 covers 13 residues. The germline V and J ends were trimmed by 4 bases and 2 bases, with 10 bases remaining between them. CDR1 is SGHRS, CDR2 YFSETQ, per germline. The CDR3 region is CASSAGQTYEQYF. The CDR3 nucleotides are TGCGCCAGCAGCGCGGGACAGACCTACGAGCAGTACTTC.

The V gene is TRBV9, the J gene TRBJ2-7; the D is unclear. Trimming pared 0 bases from V and 0 bases from J, leaving 10 bases between. This CDR3 has 15 residues. CDR1 SGDLS and CDR2 YYNGEE come from the germline V gene. The CDR3 sequence: CASSVGTFSSYEQYF. Here the CDR3 DNA reads TGTGCCAGCAGCGTAGGTACATTCAGCTCCTACGAGCAGTACTTC.